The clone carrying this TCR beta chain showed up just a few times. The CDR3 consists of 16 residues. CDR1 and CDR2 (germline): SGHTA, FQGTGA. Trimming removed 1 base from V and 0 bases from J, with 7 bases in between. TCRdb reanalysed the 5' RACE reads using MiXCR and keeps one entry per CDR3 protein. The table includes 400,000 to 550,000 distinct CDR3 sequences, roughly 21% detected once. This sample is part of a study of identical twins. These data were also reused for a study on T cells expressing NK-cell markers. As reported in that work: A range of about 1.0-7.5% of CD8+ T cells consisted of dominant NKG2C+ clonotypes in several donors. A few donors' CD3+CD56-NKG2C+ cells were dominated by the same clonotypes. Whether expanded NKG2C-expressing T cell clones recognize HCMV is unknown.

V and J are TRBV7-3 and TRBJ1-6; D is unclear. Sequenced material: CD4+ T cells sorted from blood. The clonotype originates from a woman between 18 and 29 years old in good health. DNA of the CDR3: TGTGCCAGCAGCTTAAAAGGGAGCTCCTATAATTCACCCCTCCACTTT. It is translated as CASSLKGSSYNSPLHF.